A selection of T cell receptor beta chains follows, all from one sample in a study of circulating and synovial CD4+ cells in juvenile arthritis. This table comes from immunoSEQ multiplex PCR, and its TCRdb copy is limited to in-frame clones, with some not included. The table lists fewer than 35,000 clones, 95% to 96% of them singletons. Sequencing input: CD4+ T cells from blood. These receptor sequences come from a human donor with juvenile idiopathic arthritis. CDR3s include the opening cysteine and the closing phenylalanine or tryptophan. Each record gives: V gene, D gene, J gene, clone size, CDR3 DNA, CDR3 protein. The D gene is left open where the match is weak. Size tells how often a clone was seen (once, few, many) or the class of an expanded clone, and some rows leave it out.

>TRBV5-1|TRBD1|TRBJ1-2|-
TGCGCCAGCAGCTTGGGGGGGACAGGGGTCCCTGGCTACACCTTC
CASSLGGTGVPGYTF
>TRBV4-2|TRBD1|TRBJ1-1|-
TGTGCCAGCAGCCAAGAGGGACAGGGGTCTGAAGCTTTCTTT
CASSQEGQGSEAFF
>TRBV5-1|TRBD2|TRBJ2-1|-
TGCGCCAGCAGGGGACTAGGGAACAATGAGCAGTTCTTC
CASRGLGNNEQFF
>TRBV30|-|TRBJ1-1|-
TGTGCCTGGAGTGTACCGGGGAACAAGGGTCCAGACACTGAAGCTTTCTTT
CAWSVPGNKGPDTEAFF
>TRBV7-8|-|TRBJ1-4|-
TGTGCCAGCAGCGGAGAACGGGTCCCCGGTGGCGAAAAACTGTTTTTT
CASSGERVPGGEKLFF
>TRBV6-6|TRBD2|TRBJ2-5|-
TGTGCCAGCCTTACTAGCGGGGGGGCCGAGACCCAGTACTTC
CASLTSGGAETQYF
>TRBV15|-|TRBJ1-1|-
TGTGCCACCAGCAGACGGGGGAACACTGAAGCTTTCTTT
CATSRRGNTEAFF
>TRBV30|TRBD2|TRBJ2-1|-
TGTGCCTGCGCCGGGGGGGAGAAGCGGGGCTACAATGAGCAGTTCTTC
CACAGGEKRGYNEQFF
>TRBV2|-|TRBJ2-5|-
TGTGCCAGCAGTGGTCGGCGGCCCACTGGGGAGACCCAGTACTTC
CASSGRRPTGETQYF
>TRBV7-2|-|TRBJ1-2|-
TGTGCCAGCAGCTTAGGCCCAGGTGATAGCTATGGCTACACCTTC
CASSLGPGDSYGYTF
>TRBV6-5|-|TRBJ2-7|-
TGTGCCAGCACCCCCCCAGGAAGGCGCGCCTACGAGCAGTACTTC
CASTPPGRRAYEQYF
>TRBV11-1|TRBD1|TRBJ1-2|-
TGTGCCAGCAGCCCGGGACAGGGGGCTAACTATGGCTACACCTTC
CASSPGQGANYGYTF
>TRBV9|-|TRBJ2-5|-
TGTGCCAGCAGCGCCCCTATCCATATAGCTTACGAGACCCAGTACTTC
CASSAPIHIAYETQYF
>TRBV6-1|-|TRBJ1-5|-
TGTGCCAGCCGGCGGACTTTGAATAGCAATCAGCCCCAGCATTTT
CASRRTLNSNQPQHF
>TRBV30|-|TRBJ1-4|-
TGTGCCTGGAGCGTAGGGGGAGGGGGAAATGAAAAACTGTTTTTT
CAWSVGGGGNEKLFF
>TRBV4-1|TRBD2|TRBJ2-7|-
TGCGCCAGCAGCCCCGAGACTAGCGGGAGGGCGGAGCAGTACTTC
CASSPETSGRAEQYF
>TRBV7-2|-|TRBJ2-3|-
TGTGCCAGCAGCTTAGTCGGGGGTACGACGACAGATACGCAGTATTTT
CASSLVGGTTTDTQYF
>TRBV2|-|TRBJ2-7|-
TGTGCCAGCAGTGTTCAGGGCCACGAGCAGTACTTC
CASSVQGHEQYF
>TRBV28|-|TRBJ1-2|-
TGTGCCAGCACCACGGTCTTAGACTATGGCTACACCTTC
CASTTVLDYGYTF
>TRBV28|-|TRBJ1-6|-
TGTGCCAGCAGCTTGACAGGTTATTCCCCCCTCCACTTT
CASSLTGYSPLHF
>TRBV28|-|TRBJ2-5|-
TGTGCCAGTCTCTCGGGGGGCTTGCGGGAGACCCAGTACTTC
CASLSGGLRETQYF
>TRBV9|-|TRBJ2-3|-
TGTGCCAGCAGCCAACTAGTTTACTCAGATACGCAGTATTTT
CASSQLVYSDTQYF
>TRBV30|-|TRBJ2-3|-
TGTGCCGAAGCGACTGGAGATACGCAGTATTTT
CAEATGDTQYF
>TRBV6-1|-|TRBJ1-5|-
TGTGCCAGCAGTGAAGCAGGTCCAGACGAGGAGCCCCAGCATTTT
CASSEAGPDEEPQHF
>TRBV11-2|-|TRBJ1-5|-
TGTGCCAGCAGCTTAGGATACACAGGAGTACAGCATTTT
CASSLGYTGVQHF
>TRBV4-1|-|TRBJ1-5|-
TGCGCCAGCAGCCAAGGGGGCAGGGATCAGCCCCAGCATTTT
CASSQGGRDQPQHF
>TRBV7-2|TRBD1|TRBJ1-2|once
TGTGCCAGCAGACGACAGGGTTCCTATGGCTACACCTTC
CASRRQGSYGYTF
>TRBV18|-|TRBJ1-2|-
TGTGCCAGCTCACCACCGACTGGGACATGGGGCTACACCTTC
CASSPPTGTWGYTF
>TRBV10-3|TRBD2|TRBJ2-5|-
TGTGCCATCAGTGTCGCGGCTAGCGGGATTCAAGAGACCCAGTACTTC
CAISVAASGIQETQYF
>TRBV27|-|TRBJ1-2|-
TGTGCCAGCAGCAGCGCAGGGTGGGGGCGAGCCTGGGATGGCTACACCTTC
CASSSAGWGRAWDGYTF
>TRBV7-2|TRBD1|TRBJ1-2|-
TGTGCCAGCAGCCCGCGACAGGGGGCGGGTGGCTACACCTTC
CASSPRQGAGGYTF
>TRBV19|-|TRBJ2-7|-
TGTGCCAGTACGCCAGGGTTGCTCTACGAGCAGTACTTC
CASTPGLLYEQYF
>TRBV28|-|TRBJ1-1|-
TGTGCCAGCATCTGGGCCCTGAACACTGAAGCTTTCTTT
CASIWALNTEAFF
>TRBV7-2|TRBD2|TRBJ2-5|-
TGTGCCAGCAGCTTAGTGACTAGCGGGGGCCGGGGGGCCCAGTACTTC
CASSLVTSGGRGAQYF
>TRBV15|-|TRBJ1-2|-
TGTGCCACCAGCAGACCGACCAGGGGAGCGGATGGCTACACCTTC
CATSRPTRGADGYTF
>TRBV6-5|-|TRBJ1-5|-
TGTGCCAGCAACCACAGCCGCCCGAGGGATCAGCCCCAGCATTTT
CASNHSRPRDQPQHF
>TRBV19|-|TRBJ2-5|-
TGTGCCAGTAGCCTAGCAGGGGCAGAGACCCAGTACTTC
CASSLAGAETQYF
>TRBV5-1|-|TRBJ2-7|-
TGCGCCAGCAGCTTGGAAGGGGGACGTAATCCCGGCGAGCAGTACTTC
CASSLEGGRNPGEQYF
>TRBV5-1|-|TRBJ1-6|-
TGCGCCAGCAGCTTGGCCACAGGGAGAGATTCACCCCTCCACTTT
CASSLATGRDSPLHF
>TRBV28|TRBD1|TRBJ1-2|once
TGTGCCAGCAGCCAGGGACAGGACTATGGCTACACCTTC
CASSQGQDYGYTF